The clone carrying this T cell receptor beta chain was seen more than once but under ten times. The antigen is undetermined. Other DNA sequences in the sample encode the same CDR3. Clones were sequenced by immunoSEQ multiplex PCR, and TCRdb holds only the in-frame ones, with some missing. Among 950,000 to 1,100,000 clones listed, 65% to 80% were seen once. CDR3 length: 12 residues. Germline values: CDR1 SQVTM, CDR2 ANQGSEA. The V end lost 2 bases, the J end lost 4 bases, and 8 bases lay between the germline ends. The data belong to a study of shared clonotypes between healthy human individuals. Turning to the study itself: The plates for each donor numbered three CD4 naive, three CD4 memory, two CD8 naive and one CD8 memory.

Study-wide results and caveats: Enrolling few donors narrowed the genetic and exposure-history diversity that was represented. Sampling used blood alone; tissue repertoires probably differ.

Material for sequencing was memory CD4+ T cells sorted from blood. The subset: CD45RA-negative fraction. This TCR was recovered from a young man in good health. This chain uses TRBV29-1 with TRBJ1-2; maybe TRBD1 (5 bases). DNA for the CDR3: TGCAGCGTTGAAAGGGGTGGCTATGGCTACACCTTC. The encoded protein is CSVERGGYGYTF.